A single sample is the source of the 7 T cell receptor beta chains below, sequenced in a study of blood T cell repertoires in COVID-19. Assay used: immunoSEQ multiplex PCR; TCRdb lists only in-frame clones, some missing. This sample has 250,000 or so clones; approximately 90% occur once, and the top ten carry roughly 4%. Material: PBMCs or T cells enriched from blood (not recorded which). The source is a woman in her 30s with acute COVID-19.

The chain couples TRBV27 to TRBJ2-7, with D perhaps matching TRBD1 (5 bases). This CDR3 is 14 amino acids long. Germline values: CDR1 MNHEY, CDR2 SMNVEV (reference sequence). Trimming shortened V by 2 bases and J by 2 bases, and 10 bases separated the two germline ends. For the CDR3, the DNA is TGTGCCAGCAGTTTAAGGGGCAGGACCTACGAGCAGTACTTC. This codes for CASSLRGRTYEQYF.

This clone was picked up a small number of times. The chain has TRBV5-4 and TRBJ2-1; 10 nucleotides match TRBD2. In germline, CDR1 is SGHNT, CDR2 YYREEE (reference sequence). The trim removed 1 base at V and 15 bases at J, leaving 7 bases unmatched. The CDR3 spans 13 residues. CDR3 loop: CASSLRGTSDLFF. The CDR3 DNA reads TGTGCCAGCAGCTTGCGCGGGACTAGCGATCTGTTCTTC. The full variable domain, rest sourced from reference TRBV5-4 and TRBJ2-1, is ETGVTQSPTHLIKTRGQQVTLRCSSQSGHNTVSWYQQALGQGPQFIFQYYREEENGRGNFPPRFSGLQFPNYSSELNVNALELDDSALYLCASSLRGTSDLFFGPGTRLTVL.

The rearrangement links TRBV10-2 to TRBJ2-3, with 9 positions matching TRBD1. This CDR3 is built from 14 residues. CDR1 and CDR2 from the germline V gene are WSHSY and SAAADI. Unmatched junction bases numbered 4, after V lost 8 bases and J lost 1 base. The CDR3 here is CASWTGAGTDTQYF. CDR3 coding DNA: TGCGCCAGCTGGACAGGGGCTGGCACAGATACGCAGTATTTT.

This rearrangement joins TRBV6-5 to TRBJ1-6; D remains unclear. Germline V gene lookup returns CDR1 MNHEY and CDR2 SVGAGI. This CDR3 contains 15 residues. The V gene lost 4 bases and the J gene lost 9 bases, with 16 bases spanning the gap. CDR3 region: CASSLEVGVGSPLHF. The CDR3 coding sequence is TGTGCCAGCAGTTTGGAGGTCGGTGTAGGTTCACCCCTCCACTTT.

The rearrangement links TRBV6-5 to TRBJ2-7; 7 nucleotides agree with TRBD2. This CDR3 region has 14 residues. CDR1 and CDR2 from the germline V gene are MNHEY and SVGAGI. The ends lost 6 bases at V and 0 bases at J; junction bases unmatched: 5. The CDR3 here is CASSGGSPSYEQYF. CDR3 nucleotides: TGTGCCAGCAGCGGCGGGAGCCCCTCCTACGAGCAGTACTTC.

The V call is TRBV5-1, the J call TRBJ2-7; D might be TRBD2 (6 bases). Germline CDR1 is SGHRS and CDR2 is YFSETQ. V was cut by 0 bases and J by 2 bases, with 9 bases left in between. The CDR3 contains 14 residues. The CDR3 DNA is TGCGCCAGCAGCTTGGAGACGGGGGCCTACGAGCAGTACTTC. Its translation is CASSLETGAYEQYF.

The chain links TRBV3-1 (or the pseudogene TRBV3-2) to TRBJ2-7, with TRBD2 identical over 11 bases. Germline V lookup: CDR1 LGHDT, CDR2 YNNKEL (reference sequence). Losses at the gene ends were 5 bases for V and 7 bases for J; bases not matched to a gene: 10. The CDR3 covers 15 residues. The CDR3 nucleotides are TGTGCCAGCAGCATGCCGACTAGCGGGAAGAAGGAGCAGTACTTC. Translating gives CASSMPTSGKKEQYF.